These 20 T cell receptor beta chains came from one sample sequenced in a study of cytomegalovirus exposure and HLA in healthy donors (dated by TCRdb to 2016 to 2017). The method behind the library was the immunoSEQ multiplex PCR assay. The multiplex PCR relied on a mix of 60 forward primers for TCR Vbeta segments and 13 reverse primers for TCR Jbeta segments. Imported from immuneACCESS, the table was reduced by TCRdb to in-frame sequences with V and J called. These copies leave out some clones; in studies compared against another copy, an unresolved V gene accounts for under half, and the cause of the remainder is not known. This sample gives approximately 100,000 clones in total; 74% of them show up just once. The top ten clones comprise about 2.6% of the sample. The sequencing input was PBMCs. The receptor set was obtained from a man aged 45-65 years in good health and CMV-seropositive.

The chain links TRBV5-1 to TRBJ1-1, with a tentative D call TRBD1 (6 bases). V was shortened by 5 bases and J by 4 bases, with 12 bases between the two germline ends. Germline V gives CDR1 SGHRS, CDR2 YFSETQ. This CDR3 contains 13 residues. This CDR3 is CASSSQGSTEAFF. CDR3 DNA sequence: TGCGCCAGCAGTTCTCAGGGGAGCACTGAAGCTTTCTTT.

About this clone: At one of its ends the junction is not consistent with the germline gene, which may arise from a read error. This chain joins TRBV7-9 and TRBJ2-2, with TRBD2 identical over 15 bases. Germline lookup yields CDR1 SEHNR and CDR2 FQNEAQ (reference sequence). CDR3 length: 18 amino acids. CDR3 region: CSSSSGLAGGGVTGELFF. Written as DNA, the CDR3 is TGTTCCAGCAGCTCCGGACTAGCGGGAGGGGGGGTCACCGGGGAGCTGTTTTTT. The full variable domain, completed using reference TRBV7-9 and TRBJ2-2, is DTGVSQNPRHKITKRGQNVTFRCDPISEHNRLYWYRQTLGQGPEFLTYFQNEAQLEKSRLLSDRFSAERPKGSFSTLEIQRTEQGDSAMYLCSSSSGLAGGGVTGELFFGEGSRLTVL.

The chain recombines TRBV15 with TRBJ1-2; D gene ambiguous. The length of the CDR3 is 15 residues. V was cut by 0 bases and J by 4 bases, with 12 bases left in between. Germline-derived CDR1 and CDR2 are LNHNV and YYDKDF (reference sequence). The CDR3 DNA is TGTGCCACCAGCAGAGATTCCGAGGTATTCTATGGCTACACCTTC. This codes for CATSRDSEVFYGYTF.

Of note for this clone: One end of the junction varies from germline; a read error may be responsible. This chain uses TRBV5-1 with TRBJ2-7; no reliable D call. This CDR3 region has 13 residues. In germline, CDR1 is SGHRS, CDR2 YFSETQ. CDR3 DNA: TGCGCCAGCGGGCCCTCAGGAACCTACGGGCAGTACTTC. Its protein product is CASGPSGTYGQYF.

The chain combines TRBV5-1 with TRBJ1-1; possibly TRBD1 for D (6 bases). Between the trimmed V and J ends, which lost 2 bases and 0 bases, there was a span of 11 bases. The germline CDR1 and CDR2 sequences are SGHRS and YFSETQ. The CDR3 is 15 amino acids. CDR3 sequence: CASSFRGQMNTEAFF. The DNA of the CDR3 is TGCGCCAGCAGCTTCCGAGGACAGATGAACACTGAAGCTTTCTTT.

The gene calls are TRBV4-1 and TRBJ2-2, with 9 positions matching TRBD2. After removal of 5 bases from V and 0 bases from J, the junction contained 1 base not matched to a gene. The CDR3 totals 15 residues. CDR1 MGHRA and CDR2 YSYEKL come from the germline V gene. Here the CDR3 reads CASSWTSANTGELFF. CDR3 bases: TGCGCCAGCAGCTGGACTAGCGCGAACACCGGGGAGCTGTTTTTT.

This clone was detected only once. The chain carries TRBV20-1 and TRBJ1-6; D is ambiguous. Germline V gene lookup returns CDR1 DFQATT and CDR2 SNEGSKA (reference sequence). V lost 2 bases, J lost 11 bases, and 7 bases lay in between. This CDR3 comprises 11 residues. The CDR3 nucleotides are TGCAGTGCTAGACACAGCCCACCCCTCCACTTT. Translation: CSARHSPPLHF.

The V call is TRBV5-1, the J call TRBJ1-2, with D uncertain. V was shortened by 4 bases and J by 8 bases, with 15 bases between the two germline ends. Germline CDR1 SGHRS, CDR2 YFSETQ. The CDR3 totals 13 residues. The CDR3 loop is CASSPQSGGGYTF. The CDR3 nucleotides are TGCGCCAGCAGCCCCCAATCAGGTGGAGGCTACACCTTC.

The chain couples TRBV6-6 to TRBJ1-1; 10 nucleotides line up with TRBD1. The CDR3 contains 15 residues. CDR1 and CDR2 (germline): MNHNY, SVGAGI (reference sequence). J lost 6 bases, V lost 2 bases, and 6 bases had no gene match. CDR3 protein: CASSYARTGGAEAFF. The DNA for the CDR3 is TGTGCCAGCAGTTACGCCCGGACAGGGGGGGCTGAAGCTTTCTTT.

The chain combines TRBV2 with TRBJ2-7, with a weak D call TRBD2 (6 bases). This CDR3 has 13 amino acids. Trimming removed 6 bases from V and 3 bases from J, with 12 bases in between. Germline V gene data show CDR1 as SNHLY and CDR2 as FYNNEI. In DNA form, the CDR3 reads TGTGCCAGCAGGCGGACTACCCGCTACGAGCAGTACTTC. Protein sequence: CASRRTTRYEQYF.

The chain links TRBV27 to TRBJ2-3, with D possibly being TRBD2 (7 bases). Germline V gives CDR1 MNHEY, CDR2 SMNVEV (reference sequence). Deletions cut 0 bases from V and 4 bases from J, with 20 bases between. This CDR3 contains 18 residues. CDR3 in DNA: TGTGCCAGCAGTTTATCGTATGTTGGGGGGGCTACACCAGATACGCAGTATTTT. It encodes CASSLSYVGGATPDTQYF.

The rearrangement joins TRBV9 to TRBJ1-5; D remains unclear. Germline lookup yields CDR1 SGDLS and CDR2 YYNGEE. This CDR3 contains 13 residues. The ends were cut back, 4 bases at V and 9 bases at J, with 14 bases in the middle. DNA of the CDR3: TGTGCCAGCAGCCCATCTCAGTCCGCGCCCCAGCATTTT. Translation: CASSPSQSAPQHF.

CDR3 amino acids: CASSLGRVNSPLHF. CDR3 sequence (DNA): TGTGCCAGCAGCTTGGGCAGGGTTAATTCACCCCTCCACTTT. The genes are TRBV5-6 and TRBJ1-6; D possibly corresponds to TRBD1 (5 bases). Trimming left V 0 bases short and J 6 bases short, with 7 bases between. Per germline, CDR1 SGHDT and CDR2 YYEEEE. The CDR3 runs to 14 residues.

The chain employs TRBV11-3 and TRBJ2-3; 8 positions agree with TRBD1. Germline CDR1 reads SGHNT; CDR2 reads YENEEA. The CDR3 is 13 residues long. After removal of 8 bases from V and 4 bases from J, the junction contained 5 bases not matched to a gene. The CDR3 loop reads CASGAGGADTQYF. CDR3 sequence (DNA): TGTGCCAGCGGGGCAGGGGGCGCAGATACGCAGTATTTT.

This clone was observed a single time. The chain links TRBV5-1 to TRBJ2-1; D perhaps matches TRBD1 (6 bases). V was clipped by 2 bases and J by 6 bases, with 15 bases between them. This CDR3 contains 15 residues. CDR1 is SGHRS, CDR2 YFSETQ, per germline. This chain's CDR3 is CASSFGQTPTNEQFF. The CDR3 DNA reads TGCGCCAGCAGCTTCGGACAGACACCTACCAATGAGCAGTTCTTC. Supplemented by reference TRBV5-1 and TRBJ2-1, the full variable domain reads KAGVTQTPRYLIKTRGQQVTLSCSPISGHRSVSWYQQTPGQGLQFLFEYFSETQRNKGNFPGRFSGRQFSNSRSEMNVSTLELGDSALYLCASSFGQTPTNEQFFGPGTRLTVL.

The rearrangement joins TRBV5-6 to TRBJ1-1; 8 bases agree with TRBD1. The CDR3 covers 14 residues. Looked up from germline, CDR1 is SGHDT and CDR2 is YYEEEE. With V trimmed by 2 bases and J by 5 bases, 5 bases remained unmatched. The CDR3 DNA is TGTGCCAGCAGCTTCGGACAGGGAAGGACTGAAGCTTTCTTT. This encodes CASSFGQGRTEAFF.

DNA for the CDR3: TGTGCCAGCAGCTTTACGGGTAGGAGCAGACTTGAAGCTTTCTTT. Encoded protein: CASSFTGRSRLEAFF. The rearrangement joins TRBV7-9 to TRBJ1-1; no definite D call. The CDR3 spans 15 residues. From germline, CDR1 is SEHNR and CDR2 FQNEAQ (reference sequence). Trimming left V 3 bases short and J 7 bases short, with 18 bases between.

To note about this clone: The junction differs from germline at one of its ends, possibly a read error. The chain combines TRBV7-9 with TRBJ1-1; D is undetermined. Germline V gene sequence: CDR1 SEHNR, CDR2 FQNEAQ (reference sequence). The CDR3 length is 13 residues. CDR3 nucleotide sequence: TGTTCCAGCAGCTCCAGTGGGAACACTGAAGCTTTCTTT. The encoded protein is CSSSSSGNTEAFF.

This sequence joins TRBV18 and TRBJ2-3; 7 bases are shared with TRBD2. The CDR3 runs to 15 residues. CDR1 and CDR2 (germline): KGHSH, LQKENI. V was clipped by 3 bases and J by 2 bases; unmatched bases: 5. The CDR3 DNA sequence: TGTGCCAGCTCACCCGGGGGGACCCACACAGATACGCAGTATTTT. Its protein product is CASSPGGTHTDTQYF.

This chain joins TRBV6-1 and TRBJ2-7, with 12 bases lining up with TRBD1. This CDR3 spans 15 amino acids. With 8 bases clipped from V and 3 bases from J, the junction kept 8 bases outside the gene matches. Germline V gives CDR1 MNHNS, CDR2 SASEGT. This CDR3 is CASRKGQGAGYEQYF. The CDR3 nucleotides read TGTGCCAGCCGGAAGGGACAGGGGGCTGGCTACGAGCAGTACTTC.